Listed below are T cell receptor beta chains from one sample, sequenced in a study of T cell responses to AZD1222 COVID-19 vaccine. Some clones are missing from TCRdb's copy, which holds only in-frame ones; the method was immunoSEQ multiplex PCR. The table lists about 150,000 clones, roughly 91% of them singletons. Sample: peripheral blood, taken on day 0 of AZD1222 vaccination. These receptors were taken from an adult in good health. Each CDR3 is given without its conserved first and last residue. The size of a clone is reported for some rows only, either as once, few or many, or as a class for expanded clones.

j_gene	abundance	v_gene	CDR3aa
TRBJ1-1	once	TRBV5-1	ASIGEENTEAF
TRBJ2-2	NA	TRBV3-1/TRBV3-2	ASSPSGSVYTGELF
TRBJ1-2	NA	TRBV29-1	SDGYRGTNGYT
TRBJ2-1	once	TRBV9	ASSADSYNEQF
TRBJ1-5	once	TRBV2	ASSEATRDQPQH
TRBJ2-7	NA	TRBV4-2	ASSQEATSGVDEQY
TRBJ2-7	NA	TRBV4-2	ASSPGTTYEQY
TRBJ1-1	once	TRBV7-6	ASSLGAPGNTEAF
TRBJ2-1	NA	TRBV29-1	SVLRTSGYNEQF
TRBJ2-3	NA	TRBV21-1	ASSKAPTGGPHTDTQY
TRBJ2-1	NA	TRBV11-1	ASSLGGRANSEQF
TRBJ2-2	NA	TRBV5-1	ASSPSWTPNTGELF
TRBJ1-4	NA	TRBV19	ASSPGIATNEKLF
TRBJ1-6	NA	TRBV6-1	ASSEREDSPLH
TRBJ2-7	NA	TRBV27	ASSIHLGRSYEQY
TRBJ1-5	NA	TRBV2	ASSIRDLANQPQH
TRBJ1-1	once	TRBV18	ASSPPGLWNTEAF
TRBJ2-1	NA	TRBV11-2	ASSLAPGLGEQF
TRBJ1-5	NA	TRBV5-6	ASSLRQGGQPQH
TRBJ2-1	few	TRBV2	ASPRSIDEQF
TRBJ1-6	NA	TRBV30	AWNRPGGFDSPLH
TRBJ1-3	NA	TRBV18	ASIAGPGNTIY
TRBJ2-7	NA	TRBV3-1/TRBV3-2	ASSWGAYEQY
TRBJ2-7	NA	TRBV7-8	ASSSTGFEQY
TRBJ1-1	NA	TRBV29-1	SVEMQGAGEAF
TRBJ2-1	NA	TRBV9	ASSVGLGLADSYNEQF
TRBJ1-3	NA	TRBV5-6	ASSLVGRGNTIY
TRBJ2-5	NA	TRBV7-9	ASSSHIGETQY
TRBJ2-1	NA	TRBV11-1	ASASQGLAGNEQF
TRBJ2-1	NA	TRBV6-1	ASSGGLAGPYNEQF
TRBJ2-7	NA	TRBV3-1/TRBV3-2	ASSQGSGVEQY
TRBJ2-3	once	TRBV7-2	ASSLSTDTQY
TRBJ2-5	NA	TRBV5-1	ASSLTGLETQY
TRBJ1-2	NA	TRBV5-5	ASSFHRGFSSNGYT
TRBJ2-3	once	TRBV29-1	SVVGTGGGTDTQY
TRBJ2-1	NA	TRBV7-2	ASSFRTSGGYNEQF
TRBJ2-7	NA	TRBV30	ARNSITASYEQY
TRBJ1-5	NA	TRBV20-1	SASLGSRGNQPQH
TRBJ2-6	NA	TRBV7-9	ASSLTPGQGISGANVLT
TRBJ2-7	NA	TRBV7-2	ASSRLAASSYEQY
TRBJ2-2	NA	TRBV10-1	ASSTGGYGTGELF
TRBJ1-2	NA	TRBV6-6	ASSPRLDRESWGYT
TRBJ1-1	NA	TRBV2	ASSEGIMNTEAF
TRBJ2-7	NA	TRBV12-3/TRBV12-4	ASAGDRYYEQY
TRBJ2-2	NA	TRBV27	ASSPLAYSNTGELF
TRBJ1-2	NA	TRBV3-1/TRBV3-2	ASSQDGGSYGYT
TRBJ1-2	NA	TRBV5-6	ASSLDRLYGYT
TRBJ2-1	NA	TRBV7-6	ASSLGNYQYNEQF
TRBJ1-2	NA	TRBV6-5	ASSYSGGRGSDGYT
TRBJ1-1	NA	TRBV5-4	ASSLGRNTEAF
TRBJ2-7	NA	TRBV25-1	ASRRGRGQYEQY
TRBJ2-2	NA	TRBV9	ASSVAGTNTGELF
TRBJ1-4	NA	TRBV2	ASSEGRREKLF
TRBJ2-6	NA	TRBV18	ASSPQGDSGANVLT
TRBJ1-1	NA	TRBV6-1	ASSERFVQGVVSTEAF
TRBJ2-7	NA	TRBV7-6	ASSPRSGRNHPYEQY
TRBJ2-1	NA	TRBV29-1	SVGVLGGGGRRSDNEQF
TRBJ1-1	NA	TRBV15	ATKEGVNTEAF
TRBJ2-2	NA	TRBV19	ASTPGGSVWNTGELF
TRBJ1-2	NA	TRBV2	ASSVVGSGYGYT